This TCR beta chain came from a study of beta chain features in type 1 diabetes (dated by TCRdb to 2016 to 2019). Context from the whole study: No differences in mean age, gender distribution, total cell number or subset yield were found between patients and healthy donors. Across all samples, some 99 million sorted cells were examined, and cell number per subset correlated strongly with RNA yield. The study compared the TCRB repertoires of sorted circulating CD4+ T cell subsets in recently diagnosed type 1 diabetes patients with those in matched healthy donors. Regulatory and stem cell-like memory subsets were obtained from only 8 patients and about 8 healthy donors, while naive and central memory subsets were obtained from all 28 donors. The study at large found these results: Because cDNA rather than genomic DNA was sequenced, highly expressing activated cells could have been over-represented, although no difference in activation and CD3 levels was found between groups. Because small numbers of individuals were included in the HLA sub-analyses, any influence of HLA type on TCRB rearrangement was left unresolved. Patients with type 1 diabetes made fewer insertions and deleted more nucleotides at VDJ recombination sites, implying thymic rearrangement abnormalities. The naive, central memory and regulatory TCRB repertoires appeared to resemble one another more closely among patients than among healthy donors. PCR might favor shorter templates, but patient and control samples were amplified and corrected together, so any skew would affect both groups equally. In all four CD4+ subsets, TCRB CDR3 length was moderately but significantly shorter in type 1 diabetes patients.

The entire amount of isolated RNA was reverse transcribed using the High Capacity cDNA Reverse Transcription Kit, so the sequenced TCRB transcripts were expressed ones. Deep immunoSEQ sequencing was applied to naive, central memory and regulatory T cell samples, giving an average of roughly 3.5 million total reads per sample. Sorted cells were lysed in RLT buffer and RNA was extracted with DNase-treated RNeasy Micro or Mini kits, depending on cell number. Each cell subset was processed separately to prevent cross-contamination, with patient and healthy donor samples processed together. The immunoSEQ multiplex PCR was used to amplify TCRB sequences from cDNA, generating 87-bp fragments that spanned the CDR3 region. Amplicons were sequenced on the Illumina HiSeq platform. Turning to the authors' computational methods: PCR bias was computationally corrected using synthetic template baselines, reads within Hamming distance 2 were collapsed, and singletons that could not be merged were discarded. By aligning reads against IMGT, V, D and J genes, CDR3 length, and insertions or deletions at six rearrangement sites were assigned. Within each subset, clonotype counts were normalized to the number of sorted cells before true diversity and Gini coefficients were calculated with the tcR R package. Repertoire sharing was quantified using the overlap coefficient calculated on TCRB nucleotide sequences. The clones in this table, taken by TCRdb from immuneACCESS, are in-frame only. Not every clone is retained; where verified, under half of the shortfall comes from an unresolved V gene, and the cause of the rest is unknown. That table is the source of V, J and clone size, and D and trimming were worked out from the DNA. In this sample the table shows about 240,000 clones, roughly 30% of which occur a single time. The ten largest account for 3.5% to 4.5% of the sample.

This clone was observed a few times. Its antigen remains undetermined. Base-call qualities are not available, and no considerably larger clone is one nucleotide away. The CDR3 spans 15 residues, from the cysteine through the phenylalanine. The retained sequence is limited to the CDR3, 45 bases, with the frame set at the first base. From each donor, a single peripheral blood sample of around 120 mL on average was drawn into heparinised tubes. A BD FACSAria II and a panel including CD45RO, CCR7, CD25, CD127, CD95 and CD27 were used to sort naive, central memory, regulatory and stem cell-like memory CD4+ T cells. A purity above 95% was achieved for all sorted populations. PBMCs were separated immediately by Lymphoprep density gradient centrifugation and were stained directly, without being cultured. Samples were stained and sorted in pairs, with one healthy donor and one patient per experiment, so that batch effects were minimized.

The chain employs TRBV21-1 and TRBJ1-1. TRBV21-1 is listed as a pseudogene. This sequence originates from a man aged 25 to 45 in good health. Sequenced sample: central memory CD4+ T cells from blood. The CDR3 reads as follows: CASSAQIALNTEAFF. The DNA sequence is as follows: TGTGCCAGCAGCGCCCAAATAGCCTTGAACACTGAAGCTTTCTTT.